These T cell receptor beta chains were read from a single sample in a study of beta chain features in type 1 diabetes. Method: immunoSEQ multiplex PCR; TCRdb's copy keeps in-frame clones and lacks some. The sample consists of about half a million clones, approximately 30% of them appearing once. Source material: naive CD4+ T cells from blood. These receptors all come from a man aged 18 to 29 in good health. The CDR3 runs from the conserved cysteine through the conserved F or W. The D gene is left open where the match is weak. Clone size is not always given. Where it is, it says once, few, many or a class for expanded clones.

-	TRBV7-9	few	TRBJ2-3	TGTGCCAGCAGCCCTGGGAGATCAGATACGCAGTATTTT	CASSPGRSDTQYF
-	TRBV7-9	few	TRBJ2-7	TGTGCCAGCGGGAGAGGTCGGGACGAGCAGTACTTC	CASGRGRDEQYF
-	TRBV29-1	few	TRBJ2-7	TGCAGCGTTGAGGTCAGCTCCTACGAGCAGTACTTC	CSVEVSSYEQYF
TRBD2	TRBV9	-	TRBJ2-1	TGTGCCAGCAGCGCCTCACTAGCGAATGAGCAGTTCTTC	CASSASLANEQFF
TRBD1	TRBV30	few	TRBJ1-2	TGTGCCTGGGGGGATGGACAGGCTTATGGCTACACCTTC	CAWGDGQAYGYTF
-	TRBV5-4	-	TRBJ2-3	TGTGCCGCGCAAGCAGGGCCCACAGATACGCAGTATTTT	CAAQAGPTDTQYF
TRBD1	TRBV29-1	-	TRBJ2-1	TGCAGCGTTGAGCGTTCGGACAGGGTCTCTTGGGGGGAGCAGTTCTTC	CSVERSDRVSWGEQFF
-	TRBV30	-	TRBJ1-1	TGTGCCTGGAGTGTACGACAGGCCTACACTGAAGCTTTCTTT	CAWSVRQAYTEAFF
-	TRBV4-3	few	TRBJ2-3	TGCGCCAGCATCTGTGGTAGCACAGATACGCAGTATTTT	CASICGSTDTQYF
-	TRBV9	few	TRBJ2-1	TGTGCCAGCAGCGTAGGCCCTGGGGTCTACAATGAGCAGTTCTTC	CASSVGPGVYNEQFF
TRBD1	TRBV30	-	TRBJ2-5	TGTGCCTGGTCCTGGGACAGGGGGCGGGAGACCCAGTACTTC	CAWSWDRGRETQYF
-	TRBV28	-	TRBJ1-2	TGTGCCAGCAGCCCGAACTATGGCTACACCTTC	CASSPNYGYTF